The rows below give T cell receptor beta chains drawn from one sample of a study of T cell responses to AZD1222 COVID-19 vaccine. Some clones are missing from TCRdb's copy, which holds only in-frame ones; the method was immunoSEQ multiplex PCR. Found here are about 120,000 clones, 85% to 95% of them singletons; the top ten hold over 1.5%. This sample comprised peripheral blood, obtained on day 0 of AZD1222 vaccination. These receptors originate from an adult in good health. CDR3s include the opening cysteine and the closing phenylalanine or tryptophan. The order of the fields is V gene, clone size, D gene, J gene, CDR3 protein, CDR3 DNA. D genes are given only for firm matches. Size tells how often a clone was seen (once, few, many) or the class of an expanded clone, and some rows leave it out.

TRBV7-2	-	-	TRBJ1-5	CASSLQGPNQPQHF	TGTGCCAGCAGCTTACAGGGTCCTAATCAGCCCCAGCATTTT
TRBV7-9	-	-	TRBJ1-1	CASSFYRDTEAFF	TGTGCCAGCAGCTTCTACAGGGACACTGAAGCTTTCTTT
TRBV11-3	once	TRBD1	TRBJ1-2	CASTRTGKGYTF	TGTGCCAGCACCCGGACAGGGAAAGGCTACACCTTC
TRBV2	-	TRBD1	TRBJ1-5	CASGQGGSNQPQHF	TGTGCCAGTGGACAGGGAGGGAGCAATCAGCCCCAGCATTTT
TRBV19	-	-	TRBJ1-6	CASSIWGFRSPLHF	TGTGCCAGTAGTATCTGGGGCTTTCGGTCACCCCTCCACTTT
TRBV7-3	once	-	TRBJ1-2	CASSPTENYGYTF	TGTGCCAGCAGCCCTACAGAGAACTATGGCTACACCTTC
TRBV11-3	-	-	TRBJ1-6	CASSGALTYSPLHF	TGTGCCAGCAGCGGCGCATTAACGTACTCACCCCTCCACTTT
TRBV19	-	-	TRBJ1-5	CASISGDGNQPQHF	TGTGCCAGTATTTCAGGGGATGGCAATCAGCCCCAGCATTTT
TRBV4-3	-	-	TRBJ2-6	CASSQDLGQKAGANVLTF	TGCGCCAGCAGCCAAGATCTAGGACAGAAGGCTGGGGCCAACGTCCTGACTTTC
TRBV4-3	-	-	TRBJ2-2	CASSQDKGPGELFF	TGCGCCAGCAGCCAAGATAAGGGTCCCGGGGAGCTGTTTTTT
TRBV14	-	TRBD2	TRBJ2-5	CASSPPGLAGGGETQYF	TGTGCCAGCAGCCCTCCGGGACTAGCGGGAGGGGGTGAGACCCAGTACTTC
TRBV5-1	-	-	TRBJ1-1	CASTPRGNTEAFF	TGCGCCAGCACCCCTCGAGGGAACACTGAAGCTTTCTTT
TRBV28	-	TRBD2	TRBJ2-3	CASREAGGSTDTQYF	TGTGCCAGCAGGGAAGCGGGGGGAAGCACAGATACGCAGTATTTT
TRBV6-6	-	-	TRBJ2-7	CASSPSNVAPGQYF	TGTGCCAGCAGTCCTTCTAACGTTGCCCCGGGACAGTACTTC
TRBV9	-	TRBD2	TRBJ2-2	CASSVDSGTNTGELFF	TGTGCCAGCAGCGTAGACAGCGGGACGAACACCGGGGAGCTGTTTTTT
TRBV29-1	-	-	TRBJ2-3	CSVRGRSTDTQYF	TGCAGCGTTCGTGGACGGAGCACAGATACGCAGTATTTT
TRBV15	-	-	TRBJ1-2	CATSRGGGRRDYGYTF	TGTGCCACCAGCAGGGGAGGGGGGCGGAGGGATTATGGCTACACCTTC
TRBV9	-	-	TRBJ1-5	CASSPTGTSNQPQHF	TGTGCCAGCAGCCCTACAGGGACTAGCAATCAGCCCCAGCATTTT
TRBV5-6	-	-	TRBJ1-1	CASSLVQPNTEAFF	TGTGCCAGCAGCTTGGTTCAGCCGAACACTGAAGCTTTCTTT
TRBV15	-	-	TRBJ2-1	CATSTNHNEQFF	TGTGCCACCAGCACGAACCACAATGAGCAGTTCTTC
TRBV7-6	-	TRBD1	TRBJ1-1	CASSLEGQGGTEAFF	TGTGCCAGCAGCTTAGAAGGACAGGGGGGGACTGAAGCTTTCTTT
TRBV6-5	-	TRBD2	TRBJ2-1	CASSSGLAPFYNEQFF	TGTGCCAGCAGTTCGGGACTAGCCCCCTTCTACAATGAGCAGTTCTTC